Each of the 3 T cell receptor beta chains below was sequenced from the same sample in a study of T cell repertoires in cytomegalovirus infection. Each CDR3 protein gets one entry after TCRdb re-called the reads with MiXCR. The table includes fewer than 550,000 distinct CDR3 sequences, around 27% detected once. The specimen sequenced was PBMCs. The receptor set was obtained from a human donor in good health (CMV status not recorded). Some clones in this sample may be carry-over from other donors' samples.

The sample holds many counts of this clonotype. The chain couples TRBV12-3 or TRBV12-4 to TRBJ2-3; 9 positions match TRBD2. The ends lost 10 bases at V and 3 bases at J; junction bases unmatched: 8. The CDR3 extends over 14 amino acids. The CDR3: CATGSGSRTDTQYF. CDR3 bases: TGTGCCACGGGTAGCGGGAGTAGGACAGATACGCAGTATTTT.

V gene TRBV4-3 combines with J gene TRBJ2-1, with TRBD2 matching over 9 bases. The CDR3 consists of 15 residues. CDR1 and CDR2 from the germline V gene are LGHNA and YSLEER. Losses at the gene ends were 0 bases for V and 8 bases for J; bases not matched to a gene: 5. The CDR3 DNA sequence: TGCGCCAGCAGCCAAGATAGCGGGAGTTGGGATGAGCAGTTCTTC. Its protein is CASSQDSGSWDEQFF.

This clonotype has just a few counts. The CDR3 is CASSLDGGSYEQYV. DNA of the CDR3: TGTGCCAGCAGCTTAGATGGCGGGAGCTACGAGCAGTACGTC. The rearrangement uses TRBV7-8 and TRBJ2-7; TRBD2 aligns across 7 bases. V shed 1 base, J shed 3 bases, and the junction held 3 bases outside the gene matches. The length of the CDR3 is 14 residues. The germline V gene encodes CDR1 SGHVS and CDR2 FQNEAQ.